A selection of T cell receptor beta chains follows, all from one sample in a study of vaccination effects on CD4 cells after COVID-19. The protocol was immunoSEQ multiplex PCR, while the TCRdb copy is restricted to in-frame clones and leaves out a portion. The sample holds tens of thousands of clones; roughly 76% are singletons and the top ten take approximately 22%. These TCRs' antigens remain unknown. Sample: CD4+ T cells from PBMCs cultured with SARS-CoV-2 spike peptides, taken before COVID-19 vaccination. These receptors all stem from a human donor who received a COVID-19 vaccine. CDR3s include the opening cysteine and the closing phenylalanine or tryptophan. D genes are given only for firm matches. Not all rows give a size; the values are once, few, many and, for expanded clones, a class.

v_gene	j_gene	abundance	len	d_gene	CDR3aa	CDR3nt
TRBV12-5	TRBJ2-2	NA	15	NA	CASSKAGRYTGELFF	TGTGCTAGTTCGAAGGCAGGGAGGTACACCGGGGAGCTGTTTTTT
TRBV27	TRBJ2-5	NA	14	NA	CASSHGQLREAQYF	TGTGCCAGCAGCCATGGACAGCTAAGAGAGGCCCAGTACTTC
TRBV12-3/TRBV12-4	TRBJ1-1	few	13	NA	CASSFFLNLEAFF	TGTGCCAGCAGTTTTTTCCTCAACCTTGAAGCTTTCTTT
TRBV2	TRBJ1-3	NA	15	NA	CASSEQGPVMGTIYF	TGTGCCAGCAGTGAACAGGGTCCCGTAATGGGCACCATATATTTT
TRBV5-6	TRBJ2-5	NA	14	NA	CASSFRQGRETQYF	TGTGCCAGCAGCTTCCGGCAGGGGAGGGAGACCCAGTACTTC
TRBV3-1/TRBV3-2	TRBJ1-6	NA	14	NA	CASSQEGEGSPLHF	TGTGCCAGCAGCCAAGAAGGGGAAGGTTCACCCCTCCACTTT
TRBV6-5	TRBJ1-3	NA	16	NA	CASSYSALSSGNTIYF	TGTGCCAGCAGTTACTCTGCACTGAGCTCTGGAAACACCATATATTTT
TRBV4-1	TRBJ2-7	few	14	TRBD1	CASSRDRGSYEQYF	TGCGCCAGCAGTAGAGACAGGGGCTCCTACGAGCAGTACTTC
TRBV2	TRBJ1-5	NA	13	NA	CASSARGNQPQHF	TGTGCCAGCAGTGCCCGGGGGAATCAGCCCCAGCATTTT
TRBV19	TRBJ2-2	once	16	NA	CASSGARGVKTGELFF	TGTGCCAGTAGTGGGGCCCGAGGGGTAAAGACCGGGGAGCTGTTTTTT
TRBV4-3	TRBJ1-4	NA	15	NA	CASSQDPQGRGKLFF	TGCGCCAGCAGCCAAGATCCCCAGGGACGTGGAAAACTGTTTTTT
TRBV6-5	TRBJ1-1	NA	14	TRBD1	CASSIRQGFFEAFF	TGTGCCAGCAGTATACGACAGGGGTTCTTTGAAGCTTTCTTT
TRBV5-1	TRBJ1-4	NA	16	TRBD1	CASTRTGFLSNEKLFF	TGCGCCAGCACACGGACAGGGTTTTTGTCTAATGAAAAACTGTTTTTT
TRBV10-3	TRBJ2-2	NA	14	NA	CAISQGTHTGELFF	TGTGCCATCAGCCAGGGTACCCACACCGGGGAGCTGTTTTTT
TRBV9	TRBJ1-2	NA	14	NA	CASSKGGGNYGYTF	TGTGCCAGTTCAAAGGGGGGCGGGAACTATGGCTACACCTTC
TRBV2	TRBJ2-7	NA	14	TRBD2	CASNGLAGVYEQYF	TGTGCCAGCAACGGACTAGCGGGGGTCTACGAGCAGTACTTC
TRBV5-8	TRBJ2-3	NA	13	TRBD1	CASRTTGTDTQYF	TGTGCCAGCAGAACGACAGGGACCGATACGCAGTATTTT
TRBV6-1	TRBJ2-3	NA	15	NA	CASSDGAGGLDTQYF	TGTGCCAGCAGTGATGGGGCCGGTGGGCTGGATACGCAGTATTTT
TRBV6-5	TRBJ2-7	once	15	NA	CASRYSGGASYEQYF	TGTGCCAGCAGATACTCGGGCGGGGCCTCCTACGAGCAGTACTTC
TRBV7-3	TRBJ1-4	NA	15	TRBD1	CASSLTPQGGEKLFF	TGTGCCAGCAGCTTAACCCCCCAGGGGGGTGAAAAACTGTTTTTT
TRBV18	TRBJ1-1	NA	19	NA	CASSPRVGGKWAANTEAFF	TGTGCCAGCTCACCACGGGTTGGCGGTAAGTGGGCTGCGAACACTGAAGCTTTCTTT
TRBV18	TRBJ1-2	once	15	TRBD1	CASSLGTGVNYGYTF	TGTGCCAGCTCACTGGGGACAGGGGTTAACTATGGCTACACCTTC
TRBV5-6	TRBJ1-2	NA	14	NA	CASSLVDGLYGYTF	TGTGCCAGCAGCTTGGTGGACGGACTCTATGGCTACACCTTC
TRBV7-2	TRBJ1-5	once	15	NA	CASSPDPYSNQPQHF	TGTGCCAGCAGCCCTGACCCATATAGCAATCAGCCCCAGCATTTT